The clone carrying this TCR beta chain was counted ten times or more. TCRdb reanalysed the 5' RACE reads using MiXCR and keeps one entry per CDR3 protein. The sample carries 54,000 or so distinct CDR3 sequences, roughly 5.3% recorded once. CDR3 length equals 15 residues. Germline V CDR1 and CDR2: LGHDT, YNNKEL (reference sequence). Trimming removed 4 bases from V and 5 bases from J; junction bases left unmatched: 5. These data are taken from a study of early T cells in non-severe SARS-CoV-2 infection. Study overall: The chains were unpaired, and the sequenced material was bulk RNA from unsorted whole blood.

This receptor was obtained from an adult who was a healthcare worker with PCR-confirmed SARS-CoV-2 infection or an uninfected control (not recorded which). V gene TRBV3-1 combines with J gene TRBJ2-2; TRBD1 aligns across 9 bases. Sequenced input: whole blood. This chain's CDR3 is CASSPLGQGTGELFF. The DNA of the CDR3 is TGTGCCAGCAGCCCCCTTGGACAGGGGACCGGGGAGCTGTTTTTT.